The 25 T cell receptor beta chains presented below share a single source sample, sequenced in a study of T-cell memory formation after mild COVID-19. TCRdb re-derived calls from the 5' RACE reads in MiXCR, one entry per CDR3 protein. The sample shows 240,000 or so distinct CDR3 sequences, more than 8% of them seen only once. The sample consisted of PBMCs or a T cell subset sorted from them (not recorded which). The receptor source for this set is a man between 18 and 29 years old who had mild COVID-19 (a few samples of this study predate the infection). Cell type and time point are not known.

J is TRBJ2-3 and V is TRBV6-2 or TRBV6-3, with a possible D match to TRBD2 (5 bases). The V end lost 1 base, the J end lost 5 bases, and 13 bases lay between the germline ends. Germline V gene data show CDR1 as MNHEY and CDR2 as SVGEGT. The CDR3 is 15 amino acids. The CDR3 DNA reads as TGTGCCAGCAGTTACTGGAGGACTTCAGGAGATACGCAGTATTTT. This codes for CASSYWRTSGDTQYF.

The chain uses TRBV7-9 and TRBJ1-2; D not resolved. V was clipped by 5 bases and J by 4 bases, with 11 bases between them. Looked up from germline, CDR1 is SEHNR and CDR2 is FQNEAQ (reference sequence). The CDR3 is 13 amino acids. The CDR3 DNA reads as TGTGCCAGCAGCCTCGCATCCCGCTATGGCTACACCTTC. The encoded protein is CASSLASRYGYTF.

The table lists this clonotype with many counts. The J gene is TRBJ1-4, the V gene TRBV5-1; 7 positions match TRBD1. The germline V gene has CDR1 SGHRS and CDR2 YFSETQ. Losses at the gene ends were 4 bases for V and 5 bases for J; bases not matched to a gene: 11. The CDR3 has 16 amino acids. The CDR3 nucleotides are TGCGCCAGCAGCCTTCAAGAAGGGGGCGCAAATGAAAAACTGTTTTTT. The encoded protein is CASSLQEGGANEKLFF.

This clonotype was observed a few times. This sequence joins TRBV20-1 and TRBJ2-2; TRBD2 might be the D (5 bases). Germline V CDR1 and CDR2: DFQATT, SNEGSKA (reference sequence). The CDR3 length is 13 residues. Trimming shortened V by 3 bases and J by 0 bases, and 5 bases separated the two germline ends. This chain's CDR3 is CSASGANTGELFF. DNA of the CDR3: TGCAGTGCTAGCGGGGCGAACACCGGGGAGCTGTTTTTT.

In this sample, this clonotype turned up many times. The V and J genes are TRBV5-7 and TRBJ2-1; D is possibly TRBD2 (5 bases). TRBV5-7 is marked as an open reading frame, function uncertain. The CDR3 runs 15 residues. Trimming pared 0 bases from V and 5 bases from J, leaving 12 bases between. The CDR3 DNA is TGTGCCAGCAGCTTGGGGGCTAGCCGGGACAATGAGCAGTTCTTC. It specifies CASSLGASRDNEQFF.

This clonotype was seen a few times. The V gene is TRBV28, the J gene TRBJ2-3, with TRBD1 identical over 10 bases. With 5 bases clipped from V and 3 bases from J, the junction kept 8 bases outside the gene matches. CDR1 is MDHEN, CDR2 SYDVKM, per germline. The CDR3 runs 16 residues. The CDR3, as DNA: TGTGCCAGCAGTCCCTCCCCGGGACAGGGGACAGATACGCAGTATTTT. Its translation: CASSPSPGQGTDTQYF.

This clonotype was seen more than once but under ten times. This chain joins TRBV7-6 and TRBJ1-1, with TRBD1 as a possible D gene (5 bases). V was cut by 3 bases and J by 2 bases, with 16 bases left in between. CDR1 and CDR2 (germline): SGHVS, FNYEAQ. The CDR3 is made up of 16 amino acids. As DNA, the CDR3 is TGTGCCAGCAGCTTGTACCCTAGGGGCACCAACACTGAAGCTTTCTTT. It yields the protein CASSLYPRGTNTEAFF. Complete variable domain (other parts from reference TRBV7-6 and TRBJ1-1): GAGVSQSPRYKVTKRGQDVALRCDPISGHVSLYWYRQALGQGPEFLTYFNYEAQQDKSGLPNDRFSAERPEGSISTLTIQRTEQRDSAMYRCASSLYPRGTNTEAFFGQGTRLTVV.

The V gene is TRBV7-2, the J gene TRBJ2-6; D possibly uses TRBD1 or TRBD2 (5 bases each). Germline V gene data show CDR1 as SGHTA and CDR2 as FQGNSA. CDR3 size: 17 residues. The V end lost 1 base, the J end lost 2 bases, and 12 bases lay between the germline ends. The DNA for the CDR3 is TGTGCCAGCAGCTTAGGGGTACTGGGGGCTGGGGCCAACGTCCTGACTTTC. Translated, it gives CASSLGVLGAGANVLTF.

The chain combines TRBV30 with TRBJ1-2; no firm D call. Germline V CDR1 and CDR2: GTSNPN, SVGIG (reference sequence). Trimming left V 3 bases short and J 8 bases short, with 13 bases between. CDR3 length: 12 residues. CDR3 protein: CAWSGGPWGYTF. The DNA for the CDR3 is TGTGCCTGGAGCGGAGGGCCTTGGGGCTACACCTTC.

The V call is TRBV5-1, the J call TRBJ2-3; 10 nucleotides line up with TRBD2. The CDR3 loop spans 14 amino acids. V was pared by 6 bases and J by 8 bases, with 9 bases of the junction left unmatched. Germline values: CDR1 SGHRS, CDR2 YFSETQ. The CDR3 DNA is TGCGCCAGCACAAGCGGGGGGGGCGGCGGTACGCAGTATTTT. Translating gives CASTSGGGGGTQYF.

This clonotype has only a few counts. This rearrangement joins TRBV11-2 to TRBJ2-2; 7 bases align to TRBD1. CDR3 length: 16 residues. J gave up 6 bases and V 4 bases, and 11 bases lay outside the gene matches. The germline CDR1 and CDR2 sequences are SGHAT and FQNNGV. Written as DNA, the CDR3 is TGTGCCAGCAGCTCTGGCATTTACAGGGGCGCCGGGGAGCTGTTTTTT. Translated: CASSSGIYRGAGELFF.

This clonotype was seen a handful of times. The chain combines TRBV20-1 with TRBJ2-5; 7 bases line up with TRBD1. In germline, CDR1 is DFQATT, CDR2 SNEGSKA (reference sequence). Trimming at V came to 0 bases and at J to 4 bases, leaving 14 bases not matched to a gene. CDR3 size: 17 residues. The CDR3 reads CSARDSPRTRGRETQYF. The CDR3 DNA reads TGCAGTGCTAGAGACTCACCAAGAACGAGGGGGCGAGAGACCCAGTACTTC.

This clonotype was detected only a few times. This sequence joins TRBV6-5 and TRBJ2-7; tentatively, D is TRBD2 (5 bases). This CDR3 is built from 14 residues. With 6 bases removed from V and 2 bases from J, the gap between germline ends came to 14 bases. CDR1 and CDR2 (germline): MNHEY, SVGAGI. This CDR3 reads CASSPRRATYEQYV. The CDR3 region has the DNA TGTGCCAGCAGCCCTCGGCGGGCCACCTACGAGCAGTACGTC.

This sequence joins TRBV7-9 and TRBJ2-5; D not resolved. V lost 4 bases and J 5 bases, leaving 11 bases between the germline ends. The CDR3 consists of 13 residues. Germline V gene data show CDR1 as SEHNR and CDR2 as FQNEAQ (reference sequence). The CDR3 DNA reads TGTGCCAGCAGCTCTAGAGGATTCGAGACCCAGTACTTC. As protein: CASSSRGFETQYF.

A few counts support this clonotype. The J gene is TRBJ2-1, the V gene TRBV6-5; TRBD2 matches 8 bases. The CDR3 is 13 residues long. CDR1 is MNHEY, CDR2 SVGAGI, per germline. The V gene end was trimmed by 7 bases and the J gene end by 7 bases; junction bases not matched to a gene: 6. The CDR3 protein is CASTRAGENEQFF. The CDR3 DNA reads TGTGCCAGCACCAGAGCGGGGGAGAATGAGCAGTTCTTC.

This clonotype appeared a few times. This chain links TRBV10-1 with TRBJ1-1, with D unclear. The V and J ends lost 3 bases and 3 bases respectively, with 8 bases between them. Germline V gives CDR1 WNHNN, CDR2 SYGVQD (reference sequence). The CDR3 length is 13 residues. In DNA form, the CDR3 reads TGCGCCAGCAGTGAACGTCCGGACACTGAAGCTTTCTTT. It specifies CASSERPDTEAFF.

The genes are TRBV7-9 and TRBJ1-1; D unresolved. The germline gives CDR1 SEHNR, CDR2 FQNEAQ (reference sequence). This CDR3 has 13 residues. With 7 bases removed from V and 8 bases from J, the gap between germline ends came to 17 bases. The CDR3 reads CASTQSGSREAFF. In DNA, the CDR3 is TGTGCCAGCACCCAGTCGGGGAGCCGGGAAGCTTTCTTT.

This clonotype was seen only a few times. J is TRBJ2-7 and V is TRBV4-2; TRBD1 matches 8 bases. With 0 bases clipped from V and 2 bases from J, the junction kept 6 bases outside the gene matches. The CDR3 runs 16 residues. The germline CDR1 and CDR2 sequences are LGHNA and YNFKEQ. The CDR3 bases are TGTGCCAGCAGCCAAGATACCGGGACAGGCGCCTACGAGCAGTACGTC. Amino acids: CASSQDTGTGAYEQYV.

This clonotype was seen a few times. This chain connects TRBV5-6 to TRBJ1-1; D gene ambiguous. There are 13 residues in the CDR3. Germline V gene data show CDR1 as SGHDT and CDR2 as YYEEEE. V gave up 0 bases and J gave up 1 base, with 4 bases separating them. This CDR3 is CASSLARNTEAFF. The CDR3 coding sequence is TGTGCCAGCAGCTTGGCCCGGAACACTGAAGCTTTCTTT.

The CDR3 protein is CASSALSLRQETQYF. Written as DNA, the CDR3 is TGTGCCAGTAGTGCCTTGTCCCTCCGACAAGAGACCCAGTACTTC. The chain recombines TRBV19 with TRBJ2-5; D gene ambiguous. Trimming removed 5 bases from V and 2 bases from J, with 15 bases in between. Germline CDR1 reads LNHDA; CDR2 reads SQIVND (reference sequence). CDR3 size: 15 residues.

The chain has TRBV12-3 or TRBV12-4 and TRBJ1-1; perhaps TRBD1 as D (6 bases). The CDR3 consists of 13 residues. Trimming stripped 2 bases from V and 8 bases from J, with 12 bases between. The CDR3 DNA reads TGTGCCAGCAGTTTATCCGGGGGGGCAGAAGCTTTCTTT. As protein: CASSLSGGAEAFF.

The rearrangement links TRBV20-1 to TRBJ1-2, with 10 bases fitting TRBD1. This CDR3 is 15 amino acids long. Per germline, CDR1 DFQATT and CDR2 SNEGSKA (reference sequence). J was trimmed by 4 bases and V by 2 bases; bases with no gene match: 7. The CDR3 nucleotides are TGCAGTGCTAGACCGAGACAGGGGGCGGGCTATGGCTACACCTTC. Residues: CSARPRQGAGYGYTF.

The CDR3 loop reads CASSSLAGEYNEQFF. In DNA form, the CDR3 reads TGTGCCAGCAGCTCCCTAGCGGGGGAATACAATGAGCAGTTCTTC. The V gene is TRBV5-6, the J gene TRBJ2-1; 10 nucleotides line up with TRBD2. The junction had 4 bases not matched to a gene; V was cut back by 3 bases and J by 4 bases. Germline-derived CDR1 and CDR2 are SGHDT and YYEEEE. The CDR3 is 15 residues long.

The CDR3 DNA is TGCAGCGTTGGCCGGGACAGCACAGATACGCAGTATTTT. This gives the protein CSVGRDSTDTQYF. The V gene is TRBV29-1, the J gene TRBJ2-3; D may be TRBD1 or TRBD2 (5 bases each). V was shortened by 4 bases and J by 0 bases, with 8 bases between the two germline ends. Germline CDR1 reads SQVTM; CDR2 reads ANQGSEA. The CDR3 length is 13 residues.

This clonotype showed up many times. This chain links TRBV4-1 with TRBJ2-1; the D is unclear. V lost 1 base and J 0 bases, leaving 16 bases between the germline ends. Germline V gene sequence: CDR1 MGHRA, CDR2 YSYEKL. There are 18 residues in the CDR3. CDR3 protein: CASSQAHVDGNSYNEQFF. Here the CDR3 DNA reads TGCGCCAGCAGCCAAGCTCATGTAGATGGGAACTCCTACAATGAGCAGTTCTTC.